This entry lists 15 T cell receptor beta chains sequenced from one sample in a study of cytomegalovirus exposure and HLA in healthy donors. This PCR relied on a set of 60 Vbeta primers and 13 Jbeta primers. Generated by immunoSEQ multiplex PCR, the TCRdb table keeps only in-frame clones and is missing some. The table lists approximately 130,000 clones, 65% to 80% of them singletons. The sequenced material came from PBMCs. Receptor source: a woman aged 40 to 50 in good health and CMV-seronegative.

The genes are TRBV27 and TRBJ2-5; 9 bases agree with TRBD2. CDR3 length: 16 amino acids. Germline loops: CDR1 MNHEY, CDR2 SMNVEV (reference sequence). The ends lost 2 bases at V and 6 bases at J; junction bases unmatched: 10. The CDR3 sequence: CASSLNSGGALKTQYF. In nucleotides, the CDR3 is TGTGCCAGCAGTTTAAATAGCGGGGGTGCATTGAAGACCCAGTACTTC.

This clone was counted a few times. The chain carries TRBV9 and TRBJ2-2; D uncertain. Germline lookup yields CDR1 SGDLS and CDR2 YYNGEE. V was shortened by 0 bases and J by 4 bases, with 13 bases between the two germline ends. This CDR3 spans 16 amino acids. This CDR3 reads CASSVAAGSTTGELFF. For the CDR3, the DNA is TGTGCCAGCAGCGTAGCGGCCGGGTCCACCACCGGGGAGCTGTTTTTT.

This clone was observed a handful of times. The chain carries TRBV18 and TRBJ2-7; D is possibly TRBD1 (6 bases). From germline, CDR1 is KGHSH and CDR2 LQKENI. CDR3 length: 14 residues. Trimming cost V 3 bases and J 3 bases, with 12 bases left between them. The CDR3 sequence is CASSPWDKNYEQYF. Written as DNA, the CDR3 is TGTGCCAGCTCACCGTGGGACAAGAACTACGAGCAGTACTTC.

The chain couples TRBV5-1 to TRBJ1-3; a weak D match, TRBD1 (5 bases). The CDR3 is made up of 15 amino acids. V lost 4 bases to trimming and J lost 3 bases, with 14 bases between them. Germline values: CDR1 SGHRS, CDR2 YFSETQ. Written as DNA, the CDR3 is TGCGCCAGCAGCGCCGGACATACGGATGGAAACACCATATATTTT. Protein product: CASSAGHTDGNTIYF.

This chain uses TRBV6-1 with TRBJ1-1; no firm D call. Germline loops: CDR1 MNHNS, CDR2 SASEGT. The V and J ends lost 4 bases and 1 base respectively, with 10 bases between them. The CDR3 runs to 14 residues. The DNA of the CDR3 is TGTGCCAGCAGTGCGAGCTGGGCGAACACTGAAGCTTTCTTT. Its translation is CASSASWANTEAFF.

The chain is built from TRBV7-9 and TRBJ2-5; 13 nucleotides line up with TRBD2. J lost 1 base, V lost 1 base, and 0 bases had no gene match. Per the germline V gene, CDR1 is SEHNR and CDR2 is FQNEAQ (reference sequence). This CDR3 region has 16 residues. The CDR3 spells CASSLGTSGSQETQYF. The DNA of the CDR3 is TGTGCCAGCAGCTTAGGGACTAGCGGGAGCCAAGAGACCCAGTACTTC. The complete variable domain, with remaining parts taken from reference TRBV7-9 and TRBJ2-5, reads DTGVSQNPRHKITKRGQNVTFRCDPISEHNRLYWYRQTLGQGPEFLTYFQNEAQLEKSRLLSDRFSAERPKGSFSTLEIQRTEQGDSAMYLCASSLGTSGSQETQYFGPGTRLLVL.

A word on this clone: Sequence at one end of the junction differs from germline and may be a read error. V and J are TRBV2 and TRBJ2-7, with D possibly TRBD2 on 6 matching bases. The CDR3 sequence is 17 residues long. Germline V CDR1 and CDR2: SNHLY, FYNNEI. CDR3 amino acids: CASREDEGTGTPGEQYF. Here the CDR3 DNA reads TGTGCCAGCAGAGAAGACGAAGGGACTGGCACGCCCGGGGAGCAGTACTTC. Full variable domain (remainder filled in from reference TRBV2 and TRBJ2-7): EPEVTQTPSHQVTQMGQEVILRCVPISNHLYFYWYRQILGQKVEFLVSFYNNEISEKSEIFDDQFSVERPDGSNFTLKIRSTKLEDSAMYFCASREDEGTGTPGEQYFGPGTRLTVT.

The CDR3 spells CASSEEPYNEQFF. In DNA form, the CDR3 reads TGTGCCAGCAGTGAGGAGCCATACAATGAGCAGTTCTTC. The V gene is TRBV6-1, the J gene TRBJ2-1, with unresolved D. This CDR3 is 13 amino acids long. Trimming took 3 bases from V and 4 from J, leaving 7 bases between them. Germline CDR1 MNHNS, CDR2 SASEGT.

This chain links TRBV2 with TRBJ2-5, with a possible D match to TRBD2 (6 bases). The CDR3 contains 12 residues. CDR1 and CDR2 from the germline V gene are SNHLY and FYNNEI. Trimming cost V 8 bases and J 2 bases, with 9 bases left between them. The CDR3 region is CASGLSQETQYF. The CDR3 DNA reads TGTGCCAGCGGACTATCGCAAGAGACCCAGTACTTC.

In DNA form, the CDR3 reads TGTGCCAGCAAAAGCCGGGGGGCCTCCGTCGGGGAGCTGTTTTTT. Protein product: CASKSRGASVGELFF. The chain links TRBV2 to TRBJ2-2; D might be TRBD2 (7 bases). Trimming cost V 7 bases and J 7 bases, with 19 bases left between them. Germline CDR1 reads SNHLY; CDR2 reads FYNNEI. This CDR3 contains 15 residues.

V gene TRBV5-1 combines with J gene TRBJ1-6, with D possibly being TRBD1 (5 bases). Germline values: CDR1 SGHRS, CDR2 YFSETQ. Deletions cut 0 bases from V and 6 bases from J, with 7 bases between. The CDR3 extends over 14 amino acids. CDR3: CASSLEQVNSPLHF. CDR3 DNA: TGCGCCAGCAGCTTGGAACAGGTTAATTCACCCCTCCACTTT.

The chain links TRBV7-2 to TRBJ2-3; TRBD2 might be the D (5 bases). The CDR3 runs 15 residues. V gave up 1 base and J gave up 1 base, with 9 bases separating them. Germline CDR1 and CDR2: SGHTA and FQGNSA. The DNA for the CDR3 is TGTGCCAGCAGCTTAGGAGCGGTCGGCACAGATACGCAGTATTTT. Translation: CASSLGAVGTDTQYF.

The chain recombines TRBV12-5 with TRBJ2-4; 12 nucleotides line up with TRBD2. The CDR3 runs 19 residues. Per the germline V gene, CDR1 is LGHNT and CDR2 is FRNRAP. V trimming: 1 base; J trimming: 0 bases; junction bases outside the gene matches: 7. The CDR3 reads CASGLEASGGGLAKNIQYF. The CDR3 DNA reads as TGTGCTAGTGGTTTGGAAGCTAGCGGGGGGGGGCTAGCCAAAAACATTCAGTACTTC.

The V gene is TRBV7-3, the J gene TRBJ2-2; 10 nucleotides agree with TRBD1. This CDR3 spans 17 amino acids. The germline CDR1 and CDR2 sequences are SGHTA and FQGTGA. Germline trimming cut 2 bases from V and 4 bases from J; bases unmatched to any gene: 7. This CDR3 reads CASSLLVGTGVTGELFF. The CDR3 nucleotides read TGTGCCAGCAGCTTATTGGTGGGGACAGGGGTCACCGGGGAGCTGTTTTTT. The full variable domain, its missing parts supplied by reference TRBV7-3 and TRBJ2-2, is GAGVSQTPSNKVTEKGKYVELRCDPISGHTALYWYRQSLGQGPEFLIYFQGTGAADDSGLPNDRFFAVRPEGSVSTLKIQRTERGDSAVYLCASSLLVGTGVTGELFFGEGSRLTVL.

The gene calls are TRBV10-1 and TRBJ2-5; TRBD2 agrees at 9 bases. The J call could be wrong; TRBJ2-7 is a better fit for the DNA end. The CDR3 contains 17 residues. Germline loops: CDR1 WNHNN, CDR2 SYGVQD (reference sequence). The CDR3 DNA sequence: TGCGCCAGCAGTGTGGACCCAGCGGGAGGCCTCCGGGTCGAGCAGTACTTC. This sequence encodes CASSVDPAGGLRVEQYF.